The T cell receptor (beta chain) described here comes from a study of T cell repertoires in cytomegalovirus infection. At the level of the study: Well-studied HLA-B-restricted epitopes and recently identified HLA-C-restricted epitopes of CMV were both used in the study. Public TCR beta signatures marked donors with CMV infection and the matching HLA.

Germline V CDR1 and CDR2: SGHTA, FQGNSA. The CDR3 has 14 residues. V was shortened by 5 bases and J by 4 bases, with 9 bases between the two germline ends. This clonotype was observed many times. What it binds is not known. General study points: In two of eight donors, the top clonotype was HLA-C-restricted CMV-specific.

Using its own MiXCR run on the reads, TCRdb lists one record per CDR3 protein. The repertoire holds about 700,000 distinct CDR3 sequences, roughly 30% seen once, with approximately 18% in the top ten. The sample here was cultured PBMCs, taken from culture after CMV antigen stimulation. This TCR came from a human donor in good health (CMV status not recorded). Some clones in this sample may be carry-over from other donors' samples. This rearrangement joins TRBV7-2 to TRBJ1-6; no firm D call. In nucleotides, the CDR3 is TGTGCCAGCAGCCCTCAGCCTTATAATTCACCCCTCCACTTT. The encoded protein is CASSPQPYNSPLHF.